These 30 T cell receptor beta chains were all obtained from the same sample, sequenced in a study of blood T cell repertoires in COVID-19. Sequenced by immunoSEQ multiplex PCR; TCRdb stores in-frame clones only, minus some. The sample lists about 70,000 clones, approximately 80% occurring once. Sequencing was carried out using peripheral blood. The receptors were gathered from a man under 40 with COVID-19, enrolled during active disease.

The chain links TRBV9 to TRBJ2-3; 12 bases fit TRBD2. The V and J ends lost 0 bases and 6 bases, in that order; junction bases with no gene match: 2. Germline CDR1 and CDR2: SGDLS and YYNGEE. CDR3 length equals 15 residues. The CDR3 is CASSVGGTSGDTQYF. The CDR3 coding sequence is TGTGCCAGCAGCGTAGGCGGGACTAGCGGGGATACGCAGTATTTT.

This clone has a handful of counts. The CDR3 DNA reads TGTGCCAGCGGGGGCCCGGGCGGGAATCAGCCCCAGCATTTT. Its translation: CASGGPGGNQPQHF. The rearrangement links TRBV25-1 to TRBJ1-5; maybe TRBD1 (6 bases). CDR1 is MGHDK and CDR2 is SYGVNS in the germline V gene. Trimming left V 8 bases short and J 4 bases short, with 15 bases between. The CDR3 totals 14 residues.

The DNA of the CDR3 is TGTGCCAGCAGCTTGGGACAGGATTCGCATAGCAATCAGCCCCAGCATTTT. It is translated as CASSLGQDSHSNQPQHF. The chain has TRBV5-8 and TRBJ1-5; tentative D call: TRBD1 (6 bases). The V end lost 0 bases, the J end lost 0 bases, and 13 bases lay between the germline ends. Germline assignment: CDR1 SGHTS and CDR2 YDEGEE. The CDR3 runs to 17 residues. Filled out from reference TRBV5-8 and TRBJ1-5, the complete variable domain reads EAGVTQSPTHLIKTRGQQATLRCSPISGHTSVYWYQQALGLGLQFLLWYDEGEERNRGNFPPRFSGRQFPNYSSELNVNALELEDSALYLCASSLGQDSHSNQPQHFGDGTRLSIL.

V and J are TRBV27 and TRBJ2-1; a possible D gene is TRBD2 (7 bases). CDR1 and CDR2 from the germline V gene are MNHEY and SMNVEV (reference sequence). This CDR3 is built from 16 residues. Trimming cost V 2 bases and J 10 bases, with 21 bases left between them. The CDR3 nucleotides are TGTGCCAGCAGTTTAAGAGCGGGAACATCGGGGGGCGAGCAGTTCTTC. Translation: CASSLRAGTSGGEQFF.

This clone was counted a few times. The rearrangement links TRBV9 to TRBJ1-4; 8 bases are a match to TRBD1. CDR3 length: 17 amino acids. After removal of 0 bases from V and 7 bases from J, the junction contained 11 bases not matched to a gene. Germline V gene sequence: CDR1 SGDLS, CDR2 YYNGEE. CDR3 DNA: TGTGCCAGCAGCGTAGCTGGACAGGGCGGTCTTGGTGAAAAACTGTTTTTT. Its translation: CASSVAGQGGLGEKLFF.

The J gene is TRBJ2-1, the V gene TRBV5-8; the match to TRBD2 covers 11 bases. This CDR3 region has 19 residues. V gave up 3 bases and J gave up 0 bases; unmatched junction bases: 11. Germline values: CDR1 SGHTS, CDR2 YDEGEE. The CDR3 DNA sequence: TGTGCCAGCAGCTCGATAGCGGGAGGGCCCTTAAGCTCCTACAATGAGCAGTTCTTC. Translating it yields CASSSIAGGPLSSYNEQFF.

V usage is TRBV29-1 and J usage is TRBJ1-1, with D uncertain. Trimming cost V 0 bases and J 7 bases, with 12 bases left between them. CDR3 length: 13 amino acids. Looked up from germline, CDR1 is SQVTM and CDR2 is ANQGSEA. In DNA form, the CDR3 reads TGCAGCGTTGAAGACACATTAAAAGATGAAGCTTTCTTT. Translating gives CSVEDTLKDEAFF. The full variable domain, with the rest looked up from reference TRBV29-1 and TRBJ1-1, is SAVISQKPSRDICQRGTSLTIQCQVDSQVTMMFWYRQQPGQSLTLIATANQGSEATYESGFVIDKFPISRPNLTFSTLTVSNMSPEDSSIYLCSVEDTLKDEAFFGQGTRLTVV.

This chain links TRBV7-9 with TRBJ2-7; 7 nucleotides agree with TRBD2. Germline V CDR1 and CDR2: SEHNR, FQNEAQ (reference sequence). Trimming at V came to 5 bases and at J to 3 bases, leaving 10 bases not matched to a gene. The CDR3 covers 15 residues. The CDR3, as DNA: TGTGCCAGCAGCGGGGTGTCTAGCGGTAACTACGAGCAGTACTTC. As protein: CASSGVSSGNYEQYF.

The rearrangement uses TRBV2 and TRBJ2-1; 8 bases agree with TRBD2. V lost 6 bases to trimming and J lost 1 base; unmatched junction nucleotides: 5. The CDR3 is 15 residues long. Germline V gene data show CDR1 as SNHLY and CDR2 as FYNNEI. The CDR3 DNA reads TGTGCCAGCAGAGTAGCGGGAAATTCCTACAATGAGCAGTTCTTC. Amino acids: CASRVAGNSYNEQFF.

Concerning this clone itself: The identical CDR3 is also encoded by other nucleotide sequences in the sample. The chain recombines TRBV29-1 with TRBJ1-1; tentative D call: TRBD1 (6 bases). Germline CDR1 and CDR2: SQVTM and ANQGSEA. The CDR3 is 10 amino acids. V lost 7 bases and J lost 7, with 10 bases in between. The CDR3 DNA sequence: TGCAGCGGCGGACAGAGTGAAGCTTTCTTT. Protein sequence: CSGGQSEAFF.

This clone was observed a handful of times. J is TRBJ1-2 and V is TRBV15; D perhaps matches TRBD1 (6 bases). The CDR3 sequence is 14 residues long. V lost 6 bases and J 4 bases, leaving 15 bases between the germline ends. The germline CDR1 and CDR2 sequences are LNHNV and YYDKDF (reference sequence). CDR3 in DNA: TGTGCCACCAGGACGGACAGACAAACCTATGGCTACACCTTC. This sequence encodes CATRTDRQTYGYTF.

CDR3 in amino acids: CASSIGTSGRDTQYF. Written as DNA, the CDR3 is TGTGCCAGTAGTATCGGGACTAGCGGGAGAGATACGCAGTATTTT. This chain links TRBV19 with TRBJ2-3; 14 bases map to TRBD2. V lost 3 bases, J lost 5 bases, and 1 base stayed unmatched. CDR3 length: 15 residues. Germline CDR1 and CDR2: LNHDA and SQIVND (reference sequence).

A few counts support this clone. The chain is built from TRBV7-9 and TRBJ2-2; TRBD1 agrees at 7 bases. Germline loops: CDR1 SEHNR, CDR2 FQNEAQ (reference sequence). CDR3 length: 17 residues. The junction had 6 bases not matched to a gene; V was cut back by 1 base and J by 1 base. CDR3 sequence (DNA): TGTGCCAGCAGCTTAGTAGGGGGCGGCCAGAACACCGGGGAGCTGTTTTTT. This codes for CASSLVGGGQNTGELFF.

This chain uses TRBV3-1 (or the pseudogene TRBV3-2) with TRBJ1-4; no definite D call. V was clipped by 1 base and J by 5 bases, with 5 bases between them. The CDR3 contains 13 residues. Germline CDR1 and CDR2: LGHDT and YNNKEL (reference sequence). DNA of the CDR3: TGTGCCAGCAGCCAAGCGGGGAATGAAAAACTGTTTTTT. Encoded protein: CASSQAGNEKLFF.

By sample fraction, this clone is medium-sized (0.01 to 0.1%). This chain links TRBV6-4 with TRBJ2-2; 13 positions match TRBD2. The CDR3 is 15 amino acids. With V trimmed by 4 bases and J by 4 bases, 0 bases remained unmatched. Germline assignment: CDR1 MRHNA and CDR2 SNTAGT. Here the CDR3 reads CASSGTSGSTGELFF. The CDR3 coding sequence is TGTGCCAGCAGTGGGACTAGCGGGAGCACCGGGGAGCTGTTTTTT.

This chain uses TRBV9 with TRBJ2-3; 10 bases fit TRBD2. The CDR3 has 17 residues. Germline V CDR1 and CDR2: SGDLS, YYNGEE. Losses at the gene ends were 3 bases for V and 4 bases for J; bases not matched to a gene: 11. Here the CDR3 reads CASSEGVAGGGPDTQYF. CDR3 sequence (DNA): TGTGCCAGCAGCGAGGGGGTAGCGGGAGGTGGGCCAGATACGCAGTATTTT.

The CDR3 reads CASSLGTGSLPEAFF. The CDR3 DNA is TGTGCCAGCAGCTTAGGGACAGGGAGTTTGCCTGAAGCTTTCTTT. The chain employs TRBV11-1 and TRBJ1-1; 8 nucleotides agree with TRBD1. Germline CDR1 is SGHAT and CDR2 is FQDESV (reference sequence). V shed 1 base, J shed 6 bases, and the junction held 7 bases outside the gene matches. The CDR3 has 15 residues.

Written as DNA, the CDR3 is TGCGCCAGCAGGGGACTAGCGGGATCCGATGAGCAGTTCTTC. Translating it yields CASRGLAGSDEQFF. The rearrangement uses TRBV4-3 and TRBJ2-1, with 13 positions matching TRBD2. CDR3 length: 14 amino acids. V lost 6 bases to trimming and J lost 8 bases; unmatched junction nucleotides: 4. Germline values: CDR1 LGHNA, CDR2 YSLEER.

The V and J genes are TRBV11-2 and TRBJ2-1; 15 bases fit TRBD2. In germline, CDR1 is SGHAT, CDR2 FQNNGV. The junction had 5 bases not matched to a gene; V was cut back by 4 bases and J by 10 bases. This CDR3 spans 15 amino acids. CDR3 bases: TGTGCCAGCAGCTCACGGACTAGCGGGAGGGAAGAGCAGTTCTTC. The encoded protein is CASSSRTSGREEQFF.

The chain combines TRBV30 with TRBJ2-2, with a tentative D call TRBD2 (7 bases). The CDR3 is 14 residues long. Per germline, CDR1 GTSNPN and CDR2 SVGIG (reference sequence). V lost 2 bases to trimming and J lost 6 bases, with 13 bases between them. The CDR3 here is CAWSYGGASGELFF. The CDR3 region has the DNA TGTGCCTGGAGTTATGGGGGGGCATCCGGGGAGCTGTTTTTT. The entire variable domain, with the rest obtained from reference TRBV30 and TRBJ2-2, is as follows: SQTIHQWPATLVQPVGSPLSLECTVEGTSNPNLYWYRQAAGRGLQLLFYSVGIGQISSEVPQNLSASRPQDRQFILSSKKLLLSDSGFYLCAWSYGGASGELFFGEGSRLTVL.

The CDR3 reads CALGRSSYNSPLHF. The CDR3, as DNA: TGTGCCTTAGGGAGGAGCTCCTATAATTCACCCCTCCACTTT. The chain employs TRBV30 and TRBJ1-6; no clear D. Deletions cut 7 bases from V and 0 bases from J, with 10 bases between. This CDR3 is 14 amino acids long. CDR1 and CDR2 (germline): GTSNPN, SVGIG (reference sequence).

This rearrangement joins TRBV30 to TRBJ2-5; perhaps TRBD2 as D (6 bases). Between the trimmed V and J ends, which lost 0 bases and 7 bases, there was a span of 12 bases. The CDR3 runs 13 residues. Germline values: CDR1 GTSNPN, CDR2 SVGIG (reference sequence). The CDR3 DNA reads TGTGCCTGGAGTGTAGGAGGGGAAGGGACCCAGTACTTC. Amino acid sequence: CAWSVGGEGTQYF.

The chain is built from TRBV4-3 and TRBJ1-6, with 7 bases matching TRBD1. This CDR3 is built from 14 residues. The V and J ends lost 8 bases and 6 bases, in that order; junction bases with no gene match: 7. Germline V gene sequence: CDR1 LGHNA, CDR2 YSLEER. CDR3 protein: CASAQGQVNSPLHF. The DNA for the CDR3 is TGCGCCAGCGCTCAAGGACAGGTTAATTCACCCCTCCACTTT.

This clone was recorded a few times. The chain uses TRBV28 and TRBJ2-5; weak D call: TRBD1 (6 bases). The CDR3 covers 14 residues. Germline lookup yields CDR1 MDHEN and CDR2 SYDVKM. V gave up 5 bases and J gave up 4 bases, with 14 bases separating them. CDR3 protein: CASSTQQGRETQYF. For the CDR3, the DNA is TGTGCCAGCAGTACCCAACAGGGACGAGAGACCCAGTACTTC.

This clone has only one observation. The chain couples TRBV6-6 to TRBJ2-3, with D possibly matching TRBD1 (6 bases). The V and J ends lost 8 bases and 2 bases respectively, with 11 bases between them. The CDR3 runs 13 residues. CDR1 is MNHNY and CDR2 is SVGAGI in the germline V gene (reference sequence). The CDR3 protein is CASLNRATDTQYF. CDR3 nucleotide sequence: TGTGCCAGCTTGAACAGGGCCACAGATACGCAGTATTTT.

This clone was seen only a few times. The chain employs TRBV5-5 and TRBJ2-2; the D gene is possibly TRBD2 (5 bases). The CDR3 is made up of 14 amino acids. Deletions cut 4 bases from V and 4 bases from J, with 11 bases between. CDR1 and CDR2 (germline): SGHKS, YYEKEE (reference sequence). CDR3 protein: CASSGPGFTGELFF. The CDR3 nucleotides read TGTGCCAGCAGCGGACCGGGATTCACCGGGGAGCTGTTTTTT.

The rearrangement uses TRBV18 and TRBJ2-7; a possible D gene is TRBD2 (6 bases). This CDR3 comprises 11 residues. V shed 2 bases and J shed 7 bases, with 6 bases lying between them. From germline, CDR1 is KGHSH and CDR2 LQKENI. The CDR3 DNA follows: TGTGCCAGCTCACCAGGGGGGGAGCAGTACTTC. It yields the protein CASSPGGEQYF.

V is TRBV27 and J is TRBJ1-6; D is unclear. Germline-derived CDR1 and CDR2 are MNHEY and SMNVEV (reference sequence). CDR3 size: 13 residues. The V end lost 6 bases, the J end lost 7 bases, and 10 bases lay between the germline ends. The CDR3 coding sequence is TGTGCCAGCAGAAACAGCAAAAATTCACCCCTCCACTTT. Translated: CASRNSKNSPLHF.

The gene calls are TRBV29-1 and TRBJ2-7, with a weak D call TRBD1 (6 bases). The CDR3 is 14 amino acids. Trimming cost V 1 base and J 2 bases, with 12 bases left between them. The germline CDR1 and CDR2 sequences are SQVTM and ANQGSEA. Written as DNA, the CDR3 is TGCAGCGTTGAAGGCAGGGGTGGGACCTACGAGCAGTACTTC. The encoded protein is CSVEGRGGTYEQYF.

In this sample, this clone turned up once. This rearrangement joins TRBV7-6 to TRBJ2-7, with a tentative D call TRBD2 (5 bases). Per the germline V gene, CDR1 is SGHVS and CDR2 is FNYEAQ. With 5 bases removed from V and 0 bases from J, the gap between germline ends came to 14 bases. There are 15 residues in the CDR3. The CDR3 reads CASSPGADNSYEQYF. CDR3 sequence (DNA): TGTGCCAGCAGCCCTGGAGCGGATAACTCCTACGAGCAGTACTTC.